This entry describes one T cell receptor beta chain. The source of the sample is a study of blood T cell repertoires in COVID-19. Data came from immunoSEQ multiplex PCR; TCRdb stores just in-frame clones and leaves some out. The table lists about 130,000 clones, over 80% of them singletons. The sample comprised peripheral blood. This TCR came from a man in his 70s with acute or convalescent COVID-19.

CDR3 loop: CARSGTSGGATDTQYF. The CDR3 region has the DNA TGTGCCAGAAGCGGAACTAGCGGGGGGGCCACAGATACGCAGTATTTT. The V gene is TRBV5-3, the J gene TRBJ2-3, with 13 bases lining up with TRBD2. TRBV5-3 is known as an ORF, though its function is uncertain. Trimming at V came to 4 bases and at J to 2 bases, leaving 4 bases not matched to a gene. The CDR3 is 16 residues long.